Each of the 18 T cell receptor beta chains below was sequenced from the same sample in a study of CD8 T cells in ankylosing spondylitis. Study-level results: In ankylosing spondylitis blood, a motif of about eight highly homologous TCR beta variants appeared characteristic.

From the 5' RACE reads, TCRdb called clonotypes with MiXCR, one entry per CDR3 protein. The table includes over 700,000 distinct CDR3 sequences, around 20% detected once. The antigens for these receptors are not known. Sequencing was performed on blood, either unsorted or a sorted T cell fraction (not recorded which). The receptors come from a male donor with ankylosing spondylitis.

In nucleotides, the CDR3 is TGCAGTGCTAGACACCATGACCCGACTAGCGAGGGAACAGATACGCAGTATTTT. Translated: CSARHHDPTSEGTDTQYF. This chain uses TRBV20-1 with TRBJ2-3, with TRBD2 matching 8 bases. J lost 3 bases, V lost 2 bases, and 16 bases had no gene match. The CDR3 sequence is 18 residues long. Looked up from germline, CDR1 is DFQATT and CDR2 is SNEGSKA (reference sequence).

This clonotype was detected a few times. The chain recombines TRBV28 with TRBJ1-5; D is perhaps TRBD1 (5 bases). This CDR3 has 16 residues. V was shortened by 5 bases and J by 3 bases, with 17 bases between the two germline ends. Germline V lookup: CDR1 MDHEN, CDR2 SYDVKM. CDR3 sequence reads: CASSRDRDGDNQPQHF. CDR3 in DNA: TGTGCCAGCAGTCGTGACCGGGACGGGGACAATCAGCCCCAGCATTTT.

A few counts support this clonotype. V gene TRBV3-1 combines with J gene TRBJ2-5; 15 positions agree with TRBD2. Germline CDR1 LGHDT, CDR2 YNNKEL (reference sequence). This CDR3 is 19 amino acids long. With V trimmed by 5 bases and J by 1 base, 11 bases remained unmatched. This chain's CDR3 is CASSNGLAGGPGPQETQYF. CDR3 sequence (DNA): TGTGCCAGCAGCAACGGACTAGCGGGAGGGCCGGGCCCCCAAGAGACCCAGTACTTC.

There are many counts of this clonotype. The J gene is TRBJ2-7, the V gene TRBV11-2, with a possible D match to TRBD2 (6 bases). V lost 5 bases, J lost 0 bases, and 23 bases lay in between. The CDR3 extends over 18 amino acids. The germline V gene has CDR1 SGHAT and CDR2 FQNNGV. CDR3 nucleotides: TGTGCCAGCAGCCCGAGGGGACTCCACACACGAGACTCCTACGAGCAGTACTTC. Its translation: CASSPRGLHTRDSYEQYF.

J is TRBJ2-5 and V is TRBV5-1; 9 bases are a match to TRBD1. V lost 3 bases, J lost 1 base, and 4 bases stayed unmatched. CDR3 size: 15 residues. Germline CDR1 SGHRS, CDR2 YFSETQ. CDR3: CASSWSDRGQETQYF. The CDR3 DNA reads as TGCGCCAGCAGCTGGTCGGACAGGGGCCAAGAGACCCAGTACTTC.

This clonotype was seen a few times. J is TRBJ2-2 and V is TRBV15; D ambiguous. V lost 0 bases to trimming and J lost 2 bases, with 13 bases between them. This CDR3 spans 17 amino acids. Germline V gene data show CDR1 as LNHNV and CDR2 as YYDKDF (reference sequence). The CDR3: CATSRDRVAANTGELFF. The CDR3, as DNA: TGTGCCACCAGCAGAGATCGGGTTGCAGCTAACACCGGGGAGCTGTTTTTT.

This chain connects TRBV18 to TRBJ2-1; D is possibly TRBD1 (5 bases). Trimming removed 3 bases at V and 3 bases at J, with 15 bases between. Germline loops: CDR1 KGHSH, CDR2 LQKENI. The CDR3 runs to 16 residues. CDR3: CASSPEDMADYNEQFF. The CDR3 DNA reads TGTGCCAGCTCACCTGAGGACATGGCCGACTACAATGAGCAGTTCTTC. Combining the CDR3 with reference TRBV18 and TRBJ2-1 gives the whole variable domain NAGVMQNPRHLVRRRGQEARLRCSPMKGHSHVYWYRQLPEEGLKFMVYLQKENIIDESGMPKERFSAEFPKEGPSILRIQQVVRGDSAAYFCASSPEDMADYNEQFFGPGTRLTVL.

This clonotype was observed a handful of times. The chain joins TRBV5-1 to TRBJ2-3; TRBD2 agrees at 7 bases. With 3 bases clipped from V and 5 bases from J, the junction kept 9 bases outside the gene matches. Germline V gene sequence: CDR1 SGHRS, CDR2 YFSETQ. CDR3 length equals 15 residues. CDR3 residues: CASSWAREYGDTQYF. DNA of the CDR3: TGCGCCAGCAGCTGGGCGCGGGAGTACGGAGATACGCAGTATTTT.

The rearrangement links TRBV3-1 to TRBJ2-5; D might be TRBD2 (5 bases). The length of the CDR3 is 18 residues. Per the germline V gene, CDR1 is LGHDT and CDR2 is YNNKEL (reference sequence). The ends were cut back, 1 base at V and 1 base at J, with 19 bases in the middle. DNA for the CDR3: TGTGCCAGCAGCCAAGTTCTGGGTAGAGGGCGGGTCCAAGAGACCCAGTACTTC. Translation: CASSQVLGRGRVQETQYF.

The table lists this clonotype with many counts. The V and J genes are TRBV25-1 and TRBJ2-7; D is ambiguous. Looked up from germline, CDR1 is MGHDK and CDR2 is SYGVNS. V shed 8 bases and J shed 7 bases, with 12 bases lying between them. The CDR3 has 11 amino acids. This chain's CDR3 is CASSRRGEQYF. The CDR3 coding sequence is TGTGCCAGCTCCAGGCGAGGAGAGCAGTACTTC.

This clonotype was recorded at least ten times. This chain links TRBV24-1 with TRBJ1-1, with D hard to call. CDR1 is KGHDR, CDR2 SFDVKD, per germline. V gave up 9 bases and J gave up 3 bases, with 10 bases separating them. The CDR3 contains 12 residues. CDR3 loop: CATGDGHTEAFF. CDR3 sequence (DNA): TGTGCCACCGGGGATGGGCACACTGAAGCTTTCTTT.

The chain combines TRBV2 with TRBJ2-1; 8 nucleotides agree with TRBD1. The J segment lost 10 bases and the V segment lost 0 bases, leaving 5 bases of the junction unmatched. There are 14 residues in the CDR3. Germline lookup yields CDR1 SNHLY and CDR2 FYNNEI. The CDR3 bases are TGTGCCAGCAGTGAAGCGTGGGGACAGGACGAGCAGTTCTTC. This translates into CASSEAWGQDEQFF.

The rearrangement uses TRBV20-1 and TRBJ2-7; perhaps TRBD1 as D (7 bases). The ends were cut back, 2 bases at V and 2 bases at J, with 13 bases in the middle. CDR1 and CDR2 (germline): DFQATT, SNEGSKA (reference sequence). The CDR3 contains 14 residues. The DNA for the CDR3 is TGCAGTGCTAGAAGTCCAGGGGGGCCCTACGAGCAGTACTTC. Translating it yields CSARSPGGPYEQYF.

The rearrangement uses TRBV27 and TRBJ2-7; TRBD2 agrees at 13 bases. V was clipped by 4 bases and J by 5 bases; unmatched bases: 5. CDR1 is MNHEY and CDR2 is SMNVEV in the germline V gene (reference sequence). The CDR3 covers 15 residues. The CDR3 sequence: CASSSRLAGGDEQYF. CDR3 in DNA: TGTGCCAGCAGTTCCCGACTAGCGGGAGGAGACGAGCAGTACTTC.

A few counts support this clonotype. The chain is built from TRBV15 and TRBJ1-5; TRBD1 agrees at 8 bases. Per the germline V gene, CDR1 is LNHNV and CDR2 is YYDKDF (reference sequence). Trimming cost V 9 bases and J 5 bases; bases outside gene matches: 6. This CDR3 comprises 13 residues. Here the CDR3 DNA reads TGTGCCACTCAAGACAGGGGAGATCAGCCCCAGCATTTT. It yields the protein CATQDRGDQPQHF.

In this sample, this clonotype turned up a few times. CDR3 protein: CSAEGLVGSYEQYF. CDR3 DNA: TGCAGTGCTGAAGGACTAGTTGGTTCCTACGAGCAGTACTTC. This chain joins TRBV20-1 and TRBJ2-7; 7 bases map to TRBD2. Trimming cost V 5 bases and J 1 base; bases outside gene matches: 8. The CDR3 has 14 residues. Germline assignment: CDR1 DFQATT and CDR2 SNEGSKA (reference sequence).

The table lists this clonotype with many counts. The CDR3 protein is CASSHTRLSYGYTF. CDR3 coding DNA: TGCGCCAGCAGCCACACCAGACTCTCCTATGGCTACACCTTC. This sequence joins TRBV4-3 and TRBJ1-2; D is ambiguous. Germline V gene data show CDR1 as LGHNA and CDR2 as YSLEER. V dropped 3 bases and J dropped 4 bases, with 12 bases sitting between them. The CDR3 has 14 amino acids.

The chain joins TRBV20-1 to TRBJ2-1, with TRBD2 matching 8 bases. The CDR3 length is 13 residues. Germline lookup yields CDR1 DFQATT and CDR2 SNEGSKA (reference sequence). V lost 2 bases, J lost 4 bases, and 1 base stayed unmatched. The chain's CDR3 is CSARSSGYNEQFF. In nucleotides, the CDR3 is TGCAGTGCTAGATCTAGCGGGTACAATGAGCAGTTCTTC.